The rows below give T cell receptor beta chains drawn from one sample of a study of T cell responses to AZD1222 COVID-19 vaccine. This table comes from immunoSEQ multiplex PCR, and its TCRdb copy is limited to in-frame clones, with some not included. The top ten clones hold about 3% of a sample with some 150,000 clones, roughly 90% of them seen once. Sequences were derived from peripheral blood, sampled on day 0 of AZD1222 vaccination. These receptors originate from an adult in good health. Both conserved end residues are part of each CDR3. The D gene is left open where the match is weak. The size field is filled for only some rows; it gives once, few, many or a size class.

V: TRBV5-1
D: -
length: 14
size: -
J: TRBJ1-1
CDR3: CASSFRDGNTEAFF
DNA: TGCGCCAGCAGCTTCCGGGACGGGAACACTGAAGCTTTCTTT

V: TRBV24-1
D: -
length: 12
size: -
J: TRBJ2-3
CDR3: CATSDYTDTQYF
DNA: TGTGCCACCAGTGACTACACAGATACGCAGTATTTT

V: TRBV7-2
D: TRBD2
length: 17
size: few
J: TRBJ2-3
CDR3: CASSLVGLAGGLDTQYF
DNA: TGTGCCAGCAGCTTAGTGGGACTAGCGGGAGGGCTAGATACGCAGTATTTT

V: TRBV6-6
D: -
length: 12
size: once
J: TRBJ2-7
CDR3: CASSPLYYEQYF
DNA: TGTGCCAGCAGCCCCCTTTACTACGAGCAGTACTTC

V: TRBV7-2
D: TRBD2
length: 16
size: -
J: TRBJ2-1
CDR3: CASSLEAGGSYNEQFF
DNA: TGTGCCAGCAGCTTAGAAGCGGGGGGCTCATACAATGAGCAGTTCTTC

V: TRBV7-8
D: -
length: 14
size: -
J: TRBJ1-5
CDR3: CASSLVPSNQPQHF
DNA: TGTGCCAGCAGCTTAGTACCTAGCAATCAGCCCCAGCATTTT

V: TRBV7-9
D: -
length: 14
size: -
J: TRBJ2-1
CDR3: CASSPSTAYNEQFF
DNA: TGTGCCAGCAGCCCCAGCACAGCTTACAATGAGCAGTTCTTC

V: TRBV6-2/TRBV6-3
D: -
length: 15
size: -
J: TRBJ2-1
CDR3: CASSFQLGEWDEQFF
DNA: TGTGCCAGCAGTTTTCAACTGGGGGAGTGGGATGAGCAGTTCTTC

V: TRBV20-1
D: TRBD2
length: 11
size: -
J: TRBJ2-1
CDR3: CSATLAGEQFF
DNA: TGCAGTGCTACACTAGCGGGTGAGCAGTTCTTC

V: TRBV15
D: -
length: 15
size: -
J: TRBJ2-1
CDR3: CATSNHRTGRNEQFF
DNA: TGTGCCACCAGCAACCACAGGACGGGTAGGAATGAGCAGTTCTTC

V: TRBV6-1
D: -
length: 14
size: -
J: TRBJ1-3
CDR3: CASSDTGLGNTIYF
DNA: TGTGCCAGCAGTGACACGGGGTTGGGAAACACCATATATTTT

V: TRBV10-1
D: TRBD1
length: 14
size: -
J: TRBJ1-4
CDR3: CASIWTGRGEKLFF
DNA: TGCGCCAGCATTTGGACAGGGAGGGGTGAAAAACTGTTTTTT

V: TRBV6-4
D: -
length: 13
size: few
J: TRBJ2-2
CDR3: CASSDSMTGELFF
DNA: TGTGCCAGCAGTGACTCGATGACCGGGGAGCTGTTTTTT

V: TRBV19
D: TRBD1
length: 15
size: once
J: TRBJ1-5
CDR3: CASRPGQAGNQPQHF
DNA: TGTGCCAGTAGACCGGGACAGGCTGGCAATCAGCCCCAGCATTTT

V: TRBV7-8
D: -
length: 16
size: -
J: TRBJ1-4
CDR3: CASSFARAPTNEKLFF
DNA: TGTGCCAGCAGCTTTGCCAGGGCCCCCACTAATGAAAAACTGTTTTTT

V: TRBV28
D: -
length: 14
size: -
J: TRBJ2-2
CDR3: CASSPHTGTGELFF
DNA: TGTGCCAGCAGTCCACATACAGGCACCGGGGAGCTGTTTTTT

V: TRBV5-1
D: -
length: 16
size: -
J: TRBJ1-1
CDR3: CASSPPVGQGKVEAFF
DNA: TGCGCCAGCAGCCCGCCGGTGGGTCAGGGCAAAGTTGAAGCTTTCTTT

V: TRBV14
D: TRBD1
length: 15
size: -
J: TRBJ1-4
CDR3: CASSPWTGGNEKLFF
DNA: TGTGCCAGCAGCCCTTGGACAGGGGGCAATGAAAAACTGTTTTTT

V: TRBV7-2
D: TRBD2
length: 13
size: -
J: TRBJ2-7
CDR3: CASSSRAGYEQYF
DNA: TGTGCCAGCAGCTCGCGAGCGGGATACGAGCAGTACTTC

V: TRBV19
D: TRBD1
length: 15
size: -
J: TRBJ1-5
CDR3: CASSRFGTGHQPQHF
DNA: TGTGCCAGTAGCCGCTTCGGGACAGGTCATCAGCCCCAGCATTTT

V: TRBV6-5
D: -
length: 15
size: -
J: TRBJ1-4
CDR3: CASSPTGLLNEKLFF
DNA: TGTGCCAGCAGCCCAACAGGTCTACTTAATGAAAAACTGTTTTTT

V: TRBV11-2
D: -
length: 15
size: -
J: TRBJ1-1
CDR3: CASSPTWAGRTEAFF
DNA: TGTGCCAGCAGCCCAACATGGGCAGGAAGAACTGAAGCTTTCTTT

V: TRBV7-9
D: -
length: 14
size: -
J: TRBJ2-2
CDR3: CASSPWTGSGELFF
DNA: TGTGCCAGCAGCCCTTGGACCGGGAGCGGGGAGCTGTTTTTT

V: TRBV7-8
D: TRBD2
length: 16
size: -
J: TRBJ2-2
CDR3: CASRLLAGAVTGELFF
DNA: TGTGCCAGCAGATTACTAGCGGGAGCTGTAACCGGGGAGCTGTTTTTT

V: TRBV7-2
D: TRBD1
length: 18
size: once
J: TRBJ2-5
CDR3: CASSLVLGGQGWVETQYF
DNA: TGTGCCAGCAGCTTAGTCCTTGGGGGACAGGGCTGGGTAGAGACCCAGTACTTC

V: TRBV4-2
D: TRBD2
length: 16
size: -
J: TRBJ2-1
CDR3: CASSQDAGGLYNEQFF
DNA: TGTGCCAGCAGCCAAGATGCGGGAGGCCTCTACAATGAGCAGTTCTTC

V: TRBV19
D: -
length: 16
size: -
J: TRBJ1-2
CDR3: CASSLSGLQANYGYTF
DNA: TGTGCCAGTAGTCTATCCGGACTGCAAGCTAACTATGGCTACACCTTC

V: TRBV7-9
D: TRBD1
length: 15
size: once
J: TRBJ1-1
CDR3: CASSLETGGGTEAFF
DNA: TGTGCCAGCAGCTTAGAAACAGGGGGAGGCACTGAAGCTTTCTTT

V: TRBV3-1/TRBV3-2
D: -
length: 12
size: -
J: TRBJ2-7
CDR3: CASSYGRYEQYF
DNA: TGTGCCAGCAGCTATGGGCGCTACGAGCAGTACTTC

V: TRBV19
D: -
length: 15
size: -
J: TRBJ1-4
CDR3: CASSPRTVVAEKLFF
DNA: TGTGCCAGTAGTCCGCGGACAGTGGTTGCTGAAAAACTGTTTTTT

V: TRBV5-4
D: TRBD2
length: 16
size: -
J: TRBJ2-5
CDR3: CASSWRASGKQETQYF
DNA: TGTGCCAGCAGCTGGCGAGCTAGCGGGAAACAAGAGACCCAGTACTTC